The following is a T cell receptor beta chain sequence with its context. The protocol was immunoSEQ multiplex PCR, while the TCRdb copy is restricted to in-frame clones and leaves out a portion. The table includes roughly 380,000 clones, approximately 89% detected once. Seattle's enrolled individuals joined amid active infection and were then monitored longitudinally. Per the germline V gene, CDR1 is LGHNA and CDR2 is YSLEER. Losses at the gene ends were 2 bases for V and 4 bases for J; bases not matched to a gene: 2. This CDR3 comprises 14 residues. This sample stems from a study of blood T cell repertoires in COVID-19.

The V call is TRBV4-3, the J call TRBJ2-7; 10 bases match TRBD1. This clonotype was obtained from a woman aged 40 to 50 with COVID-19, enrolled during active disease. The sample consisted of peripheral blood. The CDR3 DNA reads as TGCGCCAGCAGCCAATGGGACAGGGGATACGAGCAGTACTTC. Its protein is CASSQWDRGYEQYF.